The present T cell receptor (beta chain) was sequenced within a study of blood T cell repertoires in COVID-19. The participants were between about 18 and 95 years old and came from under 25 US areas. Cohort placement rested on clinical history that participants reported themselves. Original processing notes: Cell counts per sample came from amplifying reference gene primers. This table comes from immunoSEQ multiplex PCR, and its TCRdb copy is limited to in-frame clones, with some not included. V, J and clone size are taken as reported in that table, and D and trimming were inferred from the DNA itself. Of some 200,000 clones listed, over 75% are singletons. Per the germline V gene, CDR1 is SGHVS and CDR2 is FQNEAQ. This CDR3 has 19 residues. Trimming took 0 bases from V and 3 from J; bases not matched to a gene: 14.

The receptor's source is a woman aged 18-35 years who had recovered from COVID-19. This chain uses TRBV7-8 with TRBJ2-7; 10 nucleotides match TRBD2. The specimen sequenced was PBMCs or T cells enriched from blood (not recorded which). CDR3 loop: CASSLARPSGRVGNYEQYF. The CDR3, as DNA: TGTGCCAGCAGCTTAGCGAGGCCGAGCGGGAGGGTTGGGAACTACGAGCAGTACTTC.